The present T cell receptor beta chain was sequenced within a study of CD8+ T cells in alopecia areata. RNA was extracted and reverse transcribed into cDNA as the sequencing template. Assay: immunoSEQ multiplex PCR; the TCRdb copy retains only in-frame clones and omits some. The table has 150,000 to 200,000 clones, 59% seen once; the top ten hold approximately 15%. In this sample, this clone turned up a few times. The CDR3 sequence is 12 residues long. V was cut by 3 bases and J by 7 bases, with 10 bases left in between. Germline-derived CDR1 and CDR2 are SGHRS and YFSETQ. This specimen was CD4+ T cells sorted from blood, taken at week 0. This rearrangement joins TRBV5-1 to TRBJ1-1, with D possibly TRBD1 on 6 matching bases. The origin of this receptor is a human donor with alopecia areata. The CDR3 nucleotides are TGCGCCAGCAGCTACGGACAGAGTGAAGCTTTCTTT. This translates into CASSYGQSEAFF.